This section outlines one T cell receptor beta chain sequence together with its context. The data originate from a study of OX40 agonist ivuxolimab in advanced cancers. Repertoires were generated with immunoSEQ multiplex PCR, while TCRdb's copy carries only in-frame clones and drops some. The repertoire holds roughly 43,000 clones, with 80% to 90% as singletons. Blood specimens came from baseline, cycle 4 day 1, and cycle 7 day 1. The length of the CDR3 is 16 residues. J lost 9 bases, V lost 1 base, and 10 bases had no gene match. From germline, CDR1 is MGHRA and CDR2 YSYEKL. This specimen was CD4+ or CD8+ T cells sorted from blood, taken in a trial of the OX40 agonist ivuxolimab. V usage is TRBV4-1 and J usage is TRBJ2-1; 9 bases align to TRBD2. The sequence came from an adult with an advanced solid tumor such as melanoma, head and neck, liver or kidney cancer. The CDR3 loop is CASSQGQGGGAREQFF. In nucleotides, the CDR3 is TGCGCCAGCAGCCAAGGGCAAGGCGGGGGGGCCCGTGAGCAGTTCTTC.